The rows below give T cell receptor beta chains drawn from one sample of a study of shared clonotypes between healthy human individuals. Only in-frame clones appear in the TCRdb table, and some are missing; sequencing was by immunoSEQ multiplex PCR. The table includes roughly 2,000,000 clones, just under 95% detected once. Sequenced sample: naive CD8+ T cells from PBMCs. Every receptor here comes from a man younger than 30 in good health. Some clones in this sample may be carry-over from other donors' samples. Both conserved end residues are part of each CDR3. D genes are given only for firm matches.

d_call: TRBD2; v_call: TRBV7-9; cdr3_length: 14; j_call: TRBJ2-1; cdr3_aa: CASSSSGDGDEQFF
d_call: TRBD2; v_call: TRBV2; cdr3_length: 15; j_call: TRBJ2-5; cdr3_aa: CASNGLAGDQETQYF
d_call: .; v_call: TRBV13; cdr3_length: 15; j_call: TRBJ1-1; cdr3_aa: CASSPSAGWDAEAFF
d_call: .; v_call: TRBV28; cdr3_length: 15; j_call: TRBJ2-7; cdr3_aa: CASSRPLTIPYEQYF
d_call: TRBD1; v_call: TRBV11-2; cdr3_length: 14; j_call: TRBJ1-6; cdr3_aa: CASSKTGDNSPLHF
d_call: TRBD1; v_call: TRBV4-1; cdr3_length: 15; j_call: TRBJ1-1; cdr3_aa: CASSPPTGVGTEAFF
d_call: .; v_call: TRBV4-2; cdr3_length: 14; j_call: TRBJ2-7; cdr3_aa: CASSQGKGTYEQYF
d_call: .; v_call: TRBV2; cdr3_length: 15; j_call: TRBJ1-4; cdr3_aa: CASSGPPSGNEKLFF
d_call: .; v_call: TRBV30; cdr3_length: 14; j_call: TRBJ1-1; cdr3_aa: CASTRWGLNTEAFF
d_call: .; v_call: TRBV7-9; cdr3_length: 15; j_call: TRBJ1-2; cdr3_aa: CASSSDRPGYNGYTF
d_call: .; v_call: TRBV11-2; cdr3_length: 16; j_call: TRBJ2-1; cdr3_aa: CASSLDLADLYNEQFF
d_call: TRBD1; v_call: TRBV5-1; cdr3_length: 14; j_call: TRBJ2-7; cdr3_aa: CASSLGRGLNEQYF
d_call: .; v_call: TRBV7-9; cdr3_length: 12; j_call: TRBJ2-7; cdr3_aa: CASSPPRYEQYF
d_call: .; v_call: TRBV6-5; cdr3_length: 13; j_call: TRBJ2-7; cdr3_aa: CASSYQGSGEQYF
d_call: .; v_call: TRBV7-6; cdr3_length: 19; j_call: TRBJ2-3; cdr3_aa: CASSLVAYLGASVADTQYF
d_call: TRBD1; v_call: TRBV7-9; cdr3_length: 16; j_call: TRBJ1-4; cdr3_aa: CASSWRDSGANEKLFF
d_call: .; v_call: TRBV2; cdr3_length: 14; j_call: TRBJ1-2; cdr3_aa: CASRDTGSGYGYTF